The present TCR beta chain was sequenced within a study of T cell repertoires in cytomegalovirus infection. Turning to the study itself: Based on public TCR beta signatures, there were indications of CMV infection and of a matching HLA type. The study, taken as a whole, reports: HLA-C-restricted CMV-specific TCR beta clonotypes were dominant in the ex vivo response. Totalled public TCR beta family frequency picked out people who carried CMV plus the relevant HLA.

Germline lookup yields CDR1 ENHRY and CDR2 SYGVKD. This CDR3 comprises 13 residues. Trimming stripped 2 bases from V and 5 bases from J, with 9 bases between. TCRdb re-derived calls from the reads in MiXCR, one entry per CDR3 protein. The data hold 480,000 or so distinct CDR3 sequences, with roughly 12% observed a single time. This clonotype was counted at least ten times. Its antigen is undetermined. Sequencing was performed on PBMCs. This receptor was identified in a human donor in good health (CMV status not recorded). Some clones in this sample may be carry-over from other donors' samples. The chain recombines TRBV10-3 with TRBJ1-2; no clear D. Here the CDR3 reads CAISEGIEYGYTF. DNA for the CDR3: TGTGCCATCAGTGAGGGCATAGAATATGGCTACACCTTC.